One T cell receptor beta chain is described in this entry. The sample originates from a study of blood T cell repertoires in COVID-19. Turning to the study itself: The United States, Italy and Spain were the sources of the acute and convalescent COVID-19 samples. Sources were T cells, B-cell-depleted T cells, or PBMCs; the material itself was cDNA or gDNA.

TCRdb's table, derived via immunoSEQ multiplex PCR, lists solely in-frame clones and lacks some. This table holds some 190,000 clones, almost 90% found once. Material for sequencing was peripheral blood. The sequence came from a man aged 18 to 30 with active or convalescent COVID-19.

The CDR3 spells CASSPWGPNYGYTF. Written as DNA, the CDR3 is TGTGCCAGCAGCCCCTGGGGCCCGAACTATGGCTACACCTTC. This rearrangement joins TRBV5-8 to TRBJ1-2, with D perhaps matching TRBD1 (5 bases). Trimming left V 4 bases short and J 2 bases short, with 12 bases between. Germline CDR1 is SGHTS and CDR2 is YDEGEE. The CDR3 has 14 residues.